This TCR beta chain emerged from a study of early T cells in non-severe SARS-CoV-2 infection. Study background: Sequencing of bulk RNA from unsorted whole blood was done, without chain pairing.

V was pared by 3 bases and J by 7 bases, with 7 bases between. The length of the CDR3 is 12 residues. This clonotype was recorded a few times. The antigen remains unidentified. Study findings and constraints: The study's VDJdb matching favored anti-spike CD8 responses and missed private and CD4 specificities.

Unique molecular identifiers were added to individual cDNA molecules. Via MiXCR, TCRdb re-called the 5' RACE reads, giving one row per CDR3 protein. The sample lists tens of thousands of distinct CDR3 sequences; roughly an eighth were seen once. The receptor was isolated from an adult who was a healthcare worker with PCR-confirmed SARS-CoV-2 infection or an uninfected control (not recorded which). The specimen was whole blood. The chain links TRBV12-3 or TRBV12-4 to TRBJ2-1; D possibly corresponds to TRBD2 (6 bases). CDR3 sequence reads: CASSFGRNEQFF. The CDR3 bases are TGTGCCAGCAGTTTTGGGAGGAATGAGCAGTTCTTC.